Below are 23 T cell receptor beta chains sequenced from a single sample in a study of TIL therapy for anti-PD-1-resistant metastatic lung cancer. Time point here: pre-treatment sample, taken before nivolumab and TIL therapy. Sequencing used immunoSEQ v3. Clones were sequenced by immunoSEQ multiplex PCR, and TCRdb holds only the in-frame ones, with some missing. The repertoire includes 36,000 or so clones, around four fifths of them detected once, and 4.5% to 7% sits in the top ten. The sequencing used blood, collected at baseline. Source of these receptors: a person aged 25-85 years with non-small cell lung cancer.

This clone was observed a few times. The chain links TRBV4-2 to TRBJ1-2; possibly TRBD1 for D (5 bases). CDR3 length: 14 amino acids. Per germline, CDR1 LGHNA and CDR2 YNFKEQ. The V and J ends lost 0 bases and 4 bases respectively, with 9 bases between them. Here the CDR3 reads CASSQDGGTYGYTF. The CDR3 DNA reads TGTGCCAGCAGCCAAGATGGGGGGACCTATGGCTACACCTTC.

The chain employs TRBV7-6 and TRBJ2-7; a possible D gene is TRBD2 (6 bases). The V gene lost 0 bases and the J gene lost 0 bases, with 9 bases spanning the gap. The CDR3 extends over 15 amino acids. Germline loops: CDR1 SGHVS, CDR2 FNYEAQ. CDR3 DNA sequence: TGTGCCAGCAGCTTAGCGGACGGGAGCTCCTACGAGCAGTACTTC. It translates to CASSLADGSSYEQYF.

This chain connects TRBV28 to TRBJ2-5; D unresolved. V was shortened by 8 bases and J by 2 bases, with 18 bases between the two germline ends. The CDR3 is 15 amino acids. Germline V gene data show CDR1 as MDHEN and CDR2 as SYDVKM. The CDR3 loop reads CASSGASASQETQYF. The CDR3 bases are TGTGCCAGCTCCGGTGCGTCGGCGTCTCAAGAGACCCAGTACTTC.

CDR3 sequence reads: CASSNGGADEQFF. CDR3 nucleotide sequence: TGTGCCAGCAGCAACGGGGGGGCCGACGAGCAGTTCTTC. This chain connects TRBV7-6 to TRBJ2-1, with 8 bases lining up with TRBD2. The germline CDR1 and CDR2 sequences are SGHVS and FNYEAQ. Trimming cost V 5 bases and J 10 bases; bases outside gene matches: 7. CDR3 length equals 13 residues.

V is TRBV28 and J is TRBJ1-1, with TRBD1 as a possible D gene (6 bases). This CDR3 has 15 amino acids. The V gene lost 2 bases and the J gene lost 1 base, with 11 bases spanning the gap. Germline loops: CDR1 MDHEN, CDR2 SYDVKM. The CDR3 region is CASSLRGGENTEAFF. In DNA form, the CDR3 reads TGTGCCAGCAGTTTACGGGGGGGCGAGAACACTGAAGCTTTCTTT.

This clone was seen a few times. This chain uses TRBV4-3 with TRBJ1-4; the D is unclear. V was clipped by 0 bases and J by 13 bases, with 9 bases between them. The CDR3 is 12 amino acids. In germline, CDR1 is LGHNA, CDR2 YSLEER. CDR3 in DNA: TGCGCCAGCAGCCAAGATGGGGTTACACTGTTTTTT. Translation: CASSQDGVTLFF.

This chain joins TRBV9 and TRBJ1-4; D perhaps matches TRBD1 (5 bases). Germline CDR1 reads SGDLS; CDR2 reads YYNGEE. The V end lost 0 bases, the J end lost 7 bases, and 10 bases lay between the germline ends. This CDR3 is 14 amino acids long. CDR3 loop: CASSVAGRGEKLFF. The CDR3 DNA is TGTGCCAGCAGCGTAGCTGGAAGGGGTGAAAAACTGTTTTTT. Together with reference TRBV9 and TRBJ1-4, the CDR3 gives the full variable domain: DSGVTQTPKHLITATGQRVTLRCSPRSGDLSVYWYQQSLDQGLQFLIQYYNGEERAKGNILERFSAQQFPDLHSELNLSSLELGDSALYFCASSVAGRGEKLFFGSGTQLSVL.

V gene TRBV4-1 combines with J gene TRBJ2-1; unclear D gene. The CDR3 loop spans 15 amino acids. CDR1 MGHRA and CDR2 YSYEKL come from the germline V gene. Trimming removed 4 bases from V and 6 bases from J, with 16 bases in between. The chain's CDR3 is CASSLYIPPVNEQFF. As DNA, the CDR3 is TGCGCCAGCAGCCTGTATATACCCCCGGTCAATGAGCAGTTCTTC.

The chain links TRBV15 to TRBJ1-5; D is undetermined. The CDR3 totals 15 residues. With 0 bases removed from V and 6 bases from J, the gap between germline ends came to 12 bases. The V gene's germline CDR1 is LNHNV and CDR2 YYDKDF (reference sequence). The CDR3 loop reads CATSRDRQTGQPQHF. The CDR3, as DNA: TGTGCCACCAGCAGAGATAGACAAACGGGTCAGCCCCAGCATTTT.

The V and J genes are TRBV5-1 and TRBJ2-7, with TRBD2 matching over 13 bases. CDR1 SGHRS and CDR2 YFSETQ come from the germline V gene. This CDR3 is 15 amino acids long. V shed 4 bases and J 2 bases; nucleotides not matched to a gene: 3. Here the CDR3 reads CASSPGTSGTYEQYF. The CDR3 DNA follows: TGCGCCAGCAGCCCCGGGACTAGCGGGACCTACGAGCAGTACTTC.

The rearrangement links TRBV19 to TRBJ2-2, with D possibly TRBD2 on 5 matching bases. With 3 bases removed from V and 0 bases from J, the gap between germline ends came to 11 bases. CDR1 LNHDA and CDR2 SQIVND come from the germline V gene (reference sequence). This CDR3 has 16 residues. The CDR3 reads CASSIAAAANTGELFF. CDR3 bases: TGTGCCAGTAGTATTGCGGCAGCGGCGAACACCGGGGAGCTGTTTTTT.

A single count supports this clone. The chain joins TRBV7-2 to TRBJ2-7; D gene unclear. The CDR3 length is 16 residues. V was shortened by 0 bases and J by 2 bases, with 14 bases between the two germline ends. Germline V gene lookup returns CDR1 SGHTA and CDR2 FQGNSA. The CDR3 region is CASSLAPPADTYEQYF. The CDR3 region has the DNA TGTGCCAGCAGCTTAGCGCCCCCGGCGGATACCTACGAGCAGTACTTC.

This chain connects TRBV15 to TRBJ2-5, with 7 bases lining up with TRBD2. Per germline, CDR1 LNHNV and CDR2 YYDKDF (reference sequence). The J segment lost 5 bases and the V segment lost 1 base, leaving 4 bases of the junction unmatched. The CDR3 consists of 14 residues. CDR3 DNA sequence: TGTGCCACCAGCAGAGTGTGGGAGGGGGAGACCCAGTACTTC. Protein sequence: CATSRVWEGETQYF.

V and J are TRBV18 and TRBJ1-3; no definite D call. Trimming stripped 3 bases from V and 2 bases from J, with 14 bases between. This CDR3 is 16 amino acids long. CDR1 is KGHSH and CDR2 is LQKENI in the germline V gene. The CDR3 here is CASSPQSSQAGNTIYF. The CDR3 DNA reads TGTGCCAGCTCACCTCAGTCCTCCCAAGCTGGAAACACCATATATTTT.

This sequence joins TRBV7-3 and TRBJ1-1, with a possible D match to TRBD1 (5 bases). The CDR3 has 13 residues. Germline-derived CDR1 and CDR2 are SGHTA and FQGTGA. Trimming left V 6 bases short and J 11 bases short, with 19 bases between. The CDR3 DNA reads TGTGCCAGCAGTTCTTCCCAGGGTATGGATGCTTTCTTT. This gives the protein CASSSSQGMDAFF.

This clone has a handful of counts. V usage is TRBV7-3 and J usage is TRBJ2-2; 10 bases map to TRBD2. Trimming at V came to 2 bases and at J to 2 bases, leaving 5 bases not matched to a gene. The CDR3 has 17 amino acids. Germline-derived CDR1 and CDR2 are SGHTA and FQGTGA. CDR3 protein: CASSLLAGATNTGELFF. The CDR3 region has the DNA TGTGCCAGCAGCTTACTAGCGGGGGCCACTAACACCGGGGAGCTGTTTTTT.

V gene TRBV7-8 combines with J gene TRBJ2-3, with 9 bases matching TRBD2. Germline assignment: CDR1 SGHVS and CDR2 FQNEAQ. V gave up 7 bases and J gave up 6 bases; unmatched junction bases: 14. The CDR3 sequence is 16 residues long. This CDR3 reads CASTRAVPSGADTQYF. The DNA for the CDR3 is TGTGCCAGCACCCGAGCGGTGCCTAGCGGGGCCGATACGCAGTATTTT.

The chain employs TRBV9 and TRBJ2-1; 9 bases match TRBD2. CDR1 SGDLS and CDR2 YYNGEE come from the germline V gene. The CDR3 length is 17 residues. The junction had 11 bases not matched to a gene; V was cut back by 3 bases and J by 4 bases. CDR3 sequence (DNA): TGTGCCAGCAGCGCCCAATTGACTAGCGGCCCATACAATGAGCAGTTCTTC. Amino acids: CASSAQLTSGPYNEQFF.

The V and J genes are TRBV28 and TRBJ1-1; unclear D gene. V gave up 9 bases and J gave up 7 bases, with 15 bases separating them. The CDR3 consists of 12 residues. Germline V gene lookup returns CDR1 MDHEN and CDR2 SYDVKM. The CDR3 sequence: CASFTSWGEAFF. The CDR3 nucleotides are TGTGCCAGTTTTACGTCGTGGGGTGAAGCTTTCTTT.

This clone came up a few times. The CDR3 DNA reads TGTGCCAGCAGTGAAGCGTCAACAGGGGGAAGTTATGGCTACACCTTC. Protein product: CASSEASTGGSYGYTF. The chain combines TRBV2 with TRBJ1-2; 8 positions match TRBD1. V was clipped by 0 bases and J by 5 bases; unmatched bases: 8. This CDR3 has 16 amino acids. Germline V gene sequence: CDR1 SNHLY, CDR2 FYNNEI.

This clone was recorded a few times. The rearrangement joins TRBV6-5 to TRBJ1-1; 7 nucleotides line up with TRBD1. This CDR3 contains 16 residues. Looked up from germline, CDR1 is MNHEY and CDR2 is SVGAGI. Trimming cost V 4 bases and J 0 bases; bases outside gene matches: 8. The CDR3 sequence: CASSFDREGMNTEAFF. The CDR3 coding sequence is TGTGCCAGCAGTTTCGACAGGGAGGGAATGAACACTGAAGCTTTCTTT.

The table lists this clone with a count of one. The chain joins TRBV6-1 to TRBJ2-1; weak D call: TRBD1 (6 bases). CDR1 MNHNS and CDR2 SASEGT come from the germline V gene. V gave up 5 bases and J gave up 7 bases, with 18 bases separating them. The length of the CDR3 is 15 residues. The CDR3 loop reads CASSWGPPAGNEQFF. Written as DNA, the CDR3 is TGTGCCAGCAGTTGGGGGCCTCCCGCCGGGAATGAGCAGTTCTTC.

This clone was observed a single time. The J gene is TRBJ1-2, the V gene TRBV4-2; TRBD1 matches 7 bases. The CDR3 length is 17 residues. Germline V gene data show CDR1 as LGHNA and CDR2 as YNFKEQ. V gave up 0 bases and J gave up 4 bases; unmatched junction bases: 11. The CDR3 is CASSQDHRDRVTYGYTF. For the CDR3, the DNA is TGTGCCAGCAGCCAAGATCACCGAGACAGGGTAACCTATGGCTACACCTTC.